This is a list of T cell receptor beta chains from one sample in a study of cytomegalovirus exposure and HLA in healthy donors. The data were produced by immunoSEQ multiplex PCR, yet TCRdb's version contains in-frame clones alone and is incomplete. The table shows roughly 200,000 clones, with less than 90% occurring only once. Material: PBMCs. The receptors were sampled from a man aged 50-60 years in good health and CMV-seronegative. The CDR3 runs from the conserved cysteine through the conserved F or W. Each record gives: clone size, D gene, V gene, J gene, CDR3 DNA, CDR3 protein. A D gene is named only where the DNA matches it firmly. Expanded clones get a size class; other rows say once, few or many, or leave the size out.

>-|-|TRBV9|TRBJ1-6
TGTGCCAGCAGCGTAGAAGGACTTCTGAATTCACCCCTCCACTTT
CASSVEGLLNSPLHF
>-|-|TRBV11-3|TRBJ2-7
TGTGCCAGCAGCTTCGAAGCGAGAGAAGGCTACGAGCAGTACTTC
CASSFEAREGYEQYF
>-|TRBD2|TRBV27|TRBJ2-2
TGTGCCACCCAACCCCAACTAGCGGGGTACCTAAGGGTCGGGGAGCTGTTTTTT
CATQPQLAGYLRVGELFF
>-|-|TRBV7-2|TRBJ2-5
TGTGCCAGCAGCTTAGCAGGGAGCCAAGAGACCCAGTACTTC
CASSLAGSQETQYF
>-|-|TRBV11-3|TRBJ2-1
TGTGCCAGCAGCATTACACCTTACAATGAGCAGTTCTTC
CASSITPYNEQFF
>-|TRBD1|TRBV7-9|TRBJ1-4
TGTTCCAGCAGCGACAGGGGTGGTTATGAAAAACTGTTTTTT
CSSSDRGGYEKLFF
>-|-|TRBV21-1|TRBJ2-2
TGTGCCAGCAGCAAATACGGGAAGAACACCGGGGAGCTGTTTTTT
CASSKYGKNTGELFF
>-|TRBD1|TRBV4-1|TRBJ2-5
TGCGCCAGCAGCCAAGGGCCCCTCCGGGACAGGGGTGGGGATAGGTCAGAGACCCAGTACTTC
CASSQGPLRDRGGDRSETQYF
>-|TRBD2|TRBV15|TRBJ2-3
TGTGCCACCAGCAGCGGGACTAGCGGGAGGTATACGCAGTATTTT
CATSSGTSGRYTQYF
>-|TRBD2|TRBV18|TRBJ2-5
TGTGCCAGCTCACCGGCTAGCGGGGGGGAAGAGACCCAGTACTTC
CASSPASGGEETQYF
>-|-|TRBV27|TRBJ2-3
TGTGCCAGCAGTCCGCGCGCTTCTCGTTATAGCACAGATACGCAGTATTTT
CASSPRASRYSTDTQYF
>-|-|TRBV6-1|TRBJ2-5
TGTGCCAGCAGTGAAGCGGGACACCACCAAGAGACCCAGTACTTC
CASSEAGHHQETQYF
>once|-|TRBV29-1|TRBJ2-7
TGCAGCGTTGGCAGGGCTCCCGAGCAGTACTTC
CSVGRAPEQYF
>-|TRBD1|TRBV7-2|TRBJ2-5
TGTGCCAGCAGCTGGGACAGGGGGGAGACCCAGTACTTC
CASSWDRGETQYF
>-|TRBD2|TRBV2|TRBJ2-7
TGTGCCAGCAGTAGGGGACTAGCGGACTCCTACGAGCAGTACTTC
CASSRGLADSYEQYF
>-|TRBD2|TRBV14|TRBJ2-3
TGTGCCAGCAGCGGAATAGCGGGGGGGCTGACAGATACGCAGTATTTT
CASSGIAGGLTDTQYF
>-|-|TRBV5-6|TRBJ1-5
TGTGCCAGCAGCTTAGGACAGCTCAATCAGCCCCAGCATTTT
CASSLGQLNQPQHF
>-|-|TRBV19|TRBJ1-2
TGTGCCAGTAGCCCACCGACAGTTCCTAACTATGGCTACACCTTC
CASSPPTVPNYGYTF
>few|-|TRBV6-1|TRBJ1-1
TGTGCCAGCGGGGGGGGGTTTAACACTGAAGCTTTCTTT
CASGGGFNTEAFF
>-|TRBD1|TRBV6-6|TRBJ1-1
TGTGCCAGCAGTCCCGGGACAGGGGTAGTCGCTGAAGCTTTCTTT
CASSPGTGVVAEAFF
>-|-|TRBV9|TRBJ1-2
TGTGCCAGCAGCGTTTTTGGCGGAAACTATGGCTACACCTTC
CASSVFGGNYGYTF
>-|-|TRBV10-3|TRBJ2-3
TGTGCCATCAGTGTTGAGGGGGGGCCAGATACGCAGTATTTT
CAISVEGGPDTQYF
>-|TRBD1|TRBV5-1|TRBJ2-7
TGCGCCAGCAGAAGGTCCGGGACAGGGGAATACGAGCAGTACTTC
CASRRSGTGEYEQYF
>-|-|TRBV7-2|TRBJ1-3
TGTGCCAGCAGCTTAGGTCCGGCAGGACATAGGATGGACACCATATATTTT
CASSLGPAGHRMDTIYF
>few|TRBD1|TRBV27|TRBJ1-2
TGTGCCAGCAGTTTCGACAGGGGGTATGGCTACACCTTC
CASSFDRGYGYTF
>once|TRBD1|TRBV7-2|TRBJ1-2
TGTGCCAGCAGCGGGACAGGGGCGATAAGACCCTATGGCTACACCTTC
CASSGTGAIRPYGYTF
>-|TRBD1|TRBV5-1|TRBJ1-4
TGCGCCAGCAGCGAGGGGGCTAGGCATGAAAAACTGTTTTTT
CASSEGARHEKLFF
>-|TRBD1|TRBV11-3|TRBJ2-7
TGTGCCAGCAGCCCCTCGGTGGGCAGGGGGCCTGGGAATCCTCTCGAGCAGTACTTC
CASSPSVGRGPGNPLEQYF
>-|-|TRBV4-3|TRBJ1-1
TGCGCCAGCAGCCGCAACGCAGGGCTCACTGAAGCTTTCTTT
CASSRNAGLTEAFF
>once|-|TRBV7-2|TRBJ1-6
TGTGCCAGCAGCTTAATACAGTCTGAATCACCCCTCCACTTT
CASSLIQSESPLHF
>few|-|TRBV6-6|TRBJ1-1
TGTGCCAGCAGGCTTTCGGGGAGTGAAGCTTTCTTT
CASRLSGSEAFF
>once|-|TRBV19|TRBJ2-2
TGTGCCAGTAGCAAGACTAGCGGGGAGCTGTTTTTT
CASSKTSGELFF
>-|-|TRBV7-8|TRBJ1-1
TGTGCCAGCAGCTTAGGGAGCCTGAACACTGAAGCTTTCTTT
CASSLGSLNTEAFF
>once|-|TRBV28|TRBJ2-7
TGTGCCAGCAGGCGGTCTTCAGCCGCCTACGAGCAGTACTTC
CASRRSSAAYEQYF
>-|TRBD2|TRBV5-4|TRBJ2-5
TGTGCCAGCAGCTTGGGTAGCGGGATCGCCCTAGAGACCCAGTACTTC
CASSLGSGIALETQYF
>-|-|TRBV7-8|TRBJ2-1
TGTGCCAGCAGCTTCCAACCGATGACAGGCAGTGAGCAGTTCTTC
CASSFQPMTGSEQFF
>once|TRBD2|TRBV2|TRBJ2-3
TGTGCCAGCAGTGTAACTAGCGGGCTGGCAGATACGCAGTATTTT
CASSVTSGLADTQYF
>few|-|TRBV7-2|TRBJ1-6
TGTGCCAGCAGCTTAGCATCGTTGCCCCTCCACTTT
CASSLASLPLHF
>-|TRBD1|TRBV11-2|TRBJ2-3
TGTGCCAGCAGCGCAAGGACAGGGGCGGGCACAGATACGCAGTATTTT
CASSARTGAGTDTQYF
>-|-|TRBV19|TRBJ2-3
TGTGCCAGTAGTACCCTCCAACCGGGTTTGCATACGCAGTATTTT
CASSTLQPGLHTQYF
>-|TRBD1|TRBV4-1|TRBJ1-5
TGCGCCAGCAGCCAAGATAATAGGGGGCAGGGGCCCCAGCATTTT
CASSQDNRGQGPQHF
>once|-|TRBV30|TRBJ2-5
TGTGCCTGGAGTGGCCCAGCGGGAGAGACCCAGTACTTC
CAWSGPAGETQYF
>-|-|TRBV5-1|TRBJ2-5
TGCGCCAGCAGCTTGGCCTTAGAGACCCAGTACTTC
CASSLALETQYF
>-|TRBD1|TRBV25-1|TRBJ2-5
TGTGCCAGCATTCGGGCCAACCCGGGGACAGCTCAAGAGACCCAGTACTTC
CASIRANPGTAQETQYF
>-|TRBD2|TRBV2|TRBJ2-1
TGTGCCAGCAGGGAGGGACTAGCGGTGTACAATGAGCAGTTCTTC
CASREGLAVYNEQFF
>once|TRBD2|TRBV7-2|TRBJ2-5
TGTGCCAGCAGCCCGGGTAATAGCGGGGGGGCTGGAGAGACCCAGTACTTC
CASSPGNSGGAGETQYF